A selection of T cell receptor beta chains follows, all from one sample in a study of shared clonotypes between healthy human individuals. Only in-frame clones appear in the TCRdb table, and some are missing; sequencing was by immunoSEQ multiplex PCR. The table shows more than 2 million clones, with nearly 97% occurring only once. The sample comprised naive CD4+ T cells sorted from blood. Every receptor here comes from a young man in good health. CDR3s include the opening cysteine and the closing phenylalanine or tryptophan. The D gene is left open where the match is weak. The size of a clone is reported for some rows only, either as once, few or many, or as a class for expanded clones.

v_gene: TRBV11-2
abundance: few
d_gene: -
j_gene: TRBJ1-1
CDR3aa: CASSLGLNTEAFF
CDR3nt: TGTGCCAGCAGCTTAGGTTTGAACACTGAAGCTTTCTTT

v_gene: TRBV6-6
abundance: -
d_gene: -
j_gene: TRBJ1-2
CDR3aa: CASSYSDSAGHGYTF
CDR3nt: TGTGCCAGCAGTTACTCCGACTCTGCAGGGCATGGCTACACCTTC

v_gene: TRBV5-6
abundance: once
d_gene: TRBD1
j_gene: TRBJ2-2
CDR3aa: CASSPRDRLATGELFF
CDR3nt: TGTGCCAGCAGCCCCCGGGACAGACTCGCCACCGGGGAGCTGTTTTTT

v_gene: TRBV7-2
abundance: -
d_gene: TRBD2
j_gene: TRBJ2-5
CDR3aa: CASKPSGSQETQYF
CDR3nt: TGTGCCAGTAAACCTAGCGGGAGCCAAGAGACCCAGTACTTC

v_gene: TRBV6-5
abundance: -
d_gene: -
j_gene: TRBJ1-1
CDR3aa: CASSSGNTEAFF
CDR3nt: TGTGCCAGCAGTAGCGGGAACACTGAAGCTTTCTTT

v_gene: TRBV19
abundance: -
d_gene: TRBD1
j_gene: TRBJ1-1
CDR3aa: CASSPRQGMNTEAFF
CDR3nt: TGTGCCAGTAGTCCCCGACAGGGGATGAACACTGAAGCTTTCTTT

v_gene: TRBV27
abundance: -
d_gene: TRBD1
j_gene: TRBJ1-4
CDR3aa: CASTSLGTGGEKLFF
CDR3nt: TGTGCCAGCACTTCTCTGGGGACAGGGGGTGAAAAACTGTTTTTT

v_gene: TRBV15
abundance: -
d_gene: -
j_gene: TRBJ1-1
CDR3aa: CATSPRVTNTEAFF
CDR3nt: TGTGCCACCAGCCCCAGGGTTACGAACACTGAAGCTTTCTTT

v_gene: TRBV5-1
abundance: -
d_gene: -
j_gene: TRBJ1-1
CDR3aa: CASSLEGGDTEAFF
CDR3nt: TGCGCCAGCAGCTTGGAGGGTGGGGACACTGAAGCTTTCTTT

v_gene: TRBV29-1
abundance: -
d_gene: -
j_gene: TRBJ1-4
CDR3aa: CSAATGSPTNEKLFF
CDR3nt: TGCAGCGCGGCGACAGGTTCCCCAACTAATGAAAAACTGTTTTTT

v_gene: TRBV5-4
abundance: -
d_gene: -
j_gene: TRBJ1-2
CDR3aa: CASSLRQVLDGYTF
CDR3nt: TGTGCCAGCAGCTTGAGGCAGGTTCTCGATGGCTACACCTTC

v_gene: TRBV5-1
abundance: -
d_gene: -
j_gene: TRBJ1-3
CDR3aa: CASSLGSPSGNTIYF
CDR3nt: TGCGCCAGCAGCCTAGGGTCCCCCTCTGGAAACACCATATATTTT

v_gene: TRBV19
abundance: -
d_gene: -
j_gene: TRBJ1-5
CDR3aa: CASNLDSNNQPQHF
CDR3nt: TGTGCCAGTAACCTGGACAGCAACAATCAGCCCCAGCATTTT

v_gene: TRBV7-8
abundance: once
d_gene: TRBD2
j_gene: TRBJ2-1
CDR3aa: CASSPTSGGYNEQFF
CDR3nt: TGTGCCAGCAGCCCCACTAGCGGGGGCTACAATGAGCAGTTCTTC

v_gene: TRBV11-2
abundance: -
d_gene: TRBD2
j_gene: TRBJ2-2
CDR3aa: CASRSLAGVRTGELFF
CDR3nt: TGTGCCAGCAGATCGCTAGCGGGAGTGAGGACCGGGGAGCTGTTTTTT

v_gene: TRBV30
abundance: few
d_gene: -
j_gene: TRBJ1-6
CDR3aa: CAWSAGAGNSPLHF
CDR3nt: TGTGCCTGGAGTGCGGGGGCCGGTAATTCACCCCTCCACTTT

v_gene: TRBV7-2
abundance: -
d_gene: TRBD2
j_gene: TRBJ2-2
CDR3aa: CASSLLRGTSGNTGELFF
CDR3nt: TGTGCCAGCAGCTTACTCCGCGGGACTAGCGGAAACACCGGGGAGCTGTTTTTT

v_gene: TRBV7-2
abundance: -
d_gene: TRBD2
j_gene: TRBJ2-1
CDR3aa: CASSPSGSWYNEQFF
CDR3nt: TGTGCCAGCAGTCCTAGCGGGAGTTGGTACAATGAGCAGTTCTTC

v_gene: TRBV10-3
abundance: -
d_gene: -
j_gene: TRBJ2-3
CDR3aa: CAIGASTDTQYF
CDR3nt: TGTGCCATCGGGGCGAGCACAGATACGCAGTATTTT

v_gene: TRBV6-6
abundance: few
d_gene: -
j_gene: TRBJ1-2
CDR3aa: CASNEGYGYTF
CDR3nt: TGTGCCAGCAACGAGGGGTATGGCTACACCTTC

v_gene: TRBV5-6
abundance: -
d_gene: TRBD1
j_gene: TRBJ1-1
CDR3aa: CASSPGNRGVAFF
CDR3nt: TGTGCCAGCAGCCCCGGGAACAGGGGCGTCGCTTTCTTT

v_gene: TRBV25-1
abundance: once
d_gene: -
j_gene: TRBJ1-2
CDR3aa: CASSVGGSYGYTF
CDR3nt: TGTGCCAGCAGTGTCGGAGGTTCCTATGGCTACACCTTC

v_gene: TRBV2
abundance: once
d_gene: -
j_gene: TRBJ2-4
CDR3aa: CASRQPLAKNIQYF
CDR3nt: TGTGCCAGCAGACAGCCCCTAGCCAAAAACATTCAGTACTTC

v_gene: TRBV6-1
abundance: -
d_gene: TRBD1
j_gene: TRBJ2-7
CDR3aa: CASSADRAYEQYF
CDR3nt: TGTGCCAGCAGTGCGGACAGGGCCTACGAGCAGTACTTC

v_gene: TRBV25-1
abundance: -
d_gene: -
j_gene: TRBJ1-1
CDR3aa: CASSEDPGWGTEAFF
CDR3nt: TGTGCCAGCAGTGAGGACCCGGGCTGGGGCACTGAAGCTTTCTTT

v_gene: TRBV5-8
abundance: -
d_gene: TRBD1
j_gene: TRBJ2-7
CDR3aa: CASSWTGLSYEQYF
CDR3nt: TGTGCCAGCAGCTGGACAGGCCTCTCCTACGAGCAGTACTTC

v_gene: TRBV7-2
abundance: once
d_gene: -
j_gene: TRBJ2-2
CDR3aa: CASSPGGGLNTGELFF
CDR3nt: TGTGCCAGCAGCCCAGGAGGGGGACTTAACACCGGGGAGCTGTTTTTT

v_gene: TRBV28
abundance: -
d_gene: TRBD1
j_gene: TRBJ1-6
CDR3aa: CASSFMGQFNSPLHF
CDR3nt: TGTGCCAGCAGTTTCATGGGACAGTTCAATTCACCCCTCCACTTT

v_gene: TRBV18
abundance: -
d_gene: TRBD2
j_gene: TRBJ2-1
CDR3aa: CASSPRGSGTSSYNEQFF
CDR3nt: TGTGCCAGCTCACCCCGGGGTAGCGGGACGAGCTCCTACAATGAGCAGTTCTTC

v_gene: TRBV18
abundance: -
d_gene: -
j_gene: TRBJ2-3
CDR3aa: CASSGIQSTDTQYF
CDR3nt: TGTGCCAGCTCCGGTATACAGAGCACAGATACGCAGTATTTT

v_gene: TRBV2
abundance: -
d_gene: -
j_gene: TRBJ2-1
CDR3aa: CASRLSRGATPYNEQFF
CDR3nt: TGTGCCAGCCGTCTCTCCAGGGGGGCAACCCCCTACAATGAGCAGTTCTTC

v_gene: TRBV2
abundance: -
d_gene: -
j_gene: TRBJ2-7
CDR3aa: CASSGQTPYEQYF
CDR3nt: TGTGCCAGCAGCGGACAGACGCCCTACGAGCAGTACTTC

v_gene: TRBV6-6
abundance: -
d_gene: -
j_gene: TRBJ1-5
CDR3aa: CASSYSEGPQHF
CDR3nt: TGTGCCAGCAGTTACTCGGAAGGGCCCCAGCATTTT

v_gene: TRBV5-1
abundance: -
d_gene: -
j_gene: TRBJ2-2
CDR3aa: CASSLGTTGELFF
CDR3nt: TGCGCCAGCAGCTTGGGAACTACCGGGGAGCTGTTTTTT

v_gene: TRBV14
abundance: -
d_gene: -
j_gene: TRBJ2-2
CDR3aa: CASSQDPARAGELFF
CDR3nt: TGTGCCAGCAGCCAAGACCCGGCCAGAGCCGGGGAGCTGTTTTTT

v_gene: TRBV2
abundance: -
d_gene: -
j_gene: TRBJ2-5
CDR3aa: CASSYQGTKETQYF
CDR3nt: TGTGCCAGCAGTTATCAAGGGACAAAAGAGACCCAGTACTTC

v_gene: TRBV10-3
abundance: once
d_gene: -
j_gene: TRBJ2-3
CDR3aa: CAISLPPSTDTQYF
CDR3nt: TGTGCCATCAGCCTACCGCCTAGCACAGATACGCAGTATTTT

v_gene: TRBV2
abundance: -
d_gene: TRBD2
j_gene: TRBJ2-3
CDR3aa: CASRLGLAGTDTQYF
CDR3nt: TGTGCCAGCAGACTAGGACTAGCGGGAACAGATACGCAGTATTTT

v_gene: TRBV30
abundance: -
d_gene: -
j_gene: TRBJ2-7
CDR3aa: CAWSVLQGSTQYF
CDR3nt: TGTGCCTGGAGTGTTCTCCAGGGGTCTACGCAGTACTTC

v_gene: TRBV27
abundance: -
d_gene: -
j_gene: TRBJ2-2
CDR3aa: CASSLSRTLGELFF
CDR3nt: TGTGCCAGCAGTTTATCTAGGACCCTCGGGGAGCTGTTTTTT

v_gene: TRBV30
abundance: -
d_gene: TRBD2
j_gene: TRBJ2-3
CDR3aa: CAWMGRGGGLRATDTQYF
CDR3nt: TGTGCCTGGATGGGCCGTGGCGGGGGGCTCAGGGCCACAGATACGCAGTATTTT

v_gene: TRBV2
abundance: -
d_gene: TRBD2
j_gene: TRBJ2-7
CDR3aa: CASSWTSGSNEQYF
CDR3nt: TGTGCCAGCAGTTGGACTAGCGGGAGTAACGAGCAGTACTTC

v_gene: TRBV14
abundance: -
d_gene: TRBD2
j_gene: TRBJ2-3
CDR3aa: CASSRGLAATDTQYF
CDR3nt: TGTGCCAGCAGCCGGGGACTAGCGGCCACAGATACGCAGTATTTT

v_gene: TRBV30
abundance: -
d_gene: TRBD1
j_gene: TRBJ1-1
CDR3aa: CAWSAQQGTEAFF
CDR3nt: TGTGCCTGGAGTGCGCAACAGGGGACTGAAGCTTTCTTT

v_gene: TRBV5-1
abundance: once
d_gene: -
j_gene: TRBJ2-7
CDR3aa: CASSSYGPYEQYF
CDR3nt: TGCGCCAGCAGCTCTTACGGCCCGTACGAGCAGTACTTC

v_gene: TRBV6-1
abundance: -
d_gene: TRBD1
j_gene: TRBJ1-4
CDR3aa: CASSELQGTANEKLFF
CDR3nt: TGTGCCAGCAGTGAACTACAGGGGACGGCTAATGAAAAACTGTTTTTT

v_gene: TRBV28
abundance: -
d_gene: -
j_gene: TRBJ1-2
CDR3aa: CASSQDGNYGYTF
CDR3nt: TGTGCCAGCAGTCAGGACGGGAACTATGGCTACACCTTC

v_gene: TRBV19
abundance: once
d_gene: TRBD1
j_gene: TRBJ2-5
CDR3aa: CASSIRGRETQYF
CDR3nt: TGTGCCAGTAGTATAAGGGGGCGCGAGACCCAGTACTTC

v_gene: TRBV5-4
abundance: few
d_gene: -
j_gene: TRBJ2-3
CDR3aa: CASSLGQRTDTQYF
CDR3nt: TGTGCCAGCAGCTTGGGACAGCGCACAGATACGCAGTATTTT

v_gene: TRBV6-5
abundance: -
d_gene: -
j_gene: TRBJ1-6
CDR3aa: CASSYSWTVGSPLHF
CDR3nt: TGTGCCAGCAGTTACTCGTGGACAGTGGGTTCACCCCTCCACTTT

v_gene: TRBV4-3
abundance: -
d_gene: TRBD2
j_gene: TRBJ2-1
CDR3aa: CASSQTTSGNEQFF
CDR3nt: TGCGCCAGCAGCCAAACGACTAGCGGCAATGAGCAGTTCTTC

v_gene: TRBV11-1
abundance: -
d_gene: -
j_gene: TRBJ1-4
CDR3aa: CASSSDGTTNEKLFF
CDR3nt: TGTGCCAGCAGCTCCGACGGGACGACTAATGAAAAACTGTTTTTT

v_gene: TRBV4-1
abundance: -
d_gene: -
j_gene: TRBJ1-2
CDR3aa: CASSQASDRNYGYTF
CDR3nt: TGCGCCAGCAGCCAAGCCTCCGACAGAAACTATGGCTACACCTTC

v_gene: TRBV28
abundance: -
d_gene: TRBD2
j_gene: TRBJ2-1
CDR3aa: CASSPRTSGAPIIDEQFF
CDR3nt: TGTGCCAGCAGTCCTAGGACTAGCGGGGCCCCGATTATAGATGAGCAGTTCTTC

v_gene: TRBV23-1
abundance: once
d_gene: -
j_gene: TRBJ1-5
CDR3aa: CASSQSIGARRPGSNQPQHF
CDR3nt: TGCGCCAGCAGTCAATCGATTGGCGCCCGGCGCCCGGGGAGCAATCAGCCCCAGCATTTT